The 2 T cell receptor beta chains reported below all come from one sample, sequenced in a study of blood T cell repertoires in COVID-19. Repertoires were generated with immunoSEQ multiplex PCR, while TCRdb's copy carries only in-frame clones and drops some. The sample includes approximately 6,600 clones, 80% to 90% of them seen just once. The specimen sequenced was peripheral blood. These receptors were collected from an elderly man with active COVID-19.

The chain uses TRBV25-1 and TRBJ1-2; 7 nucleotides match TRBD1. CDR1 is MGHDK and CDR2 is SYGVNS in the germline V gene. Trimming removed 4 bases from V and 5 bases from J; junction bases left unmatched: 10. CDR3 length: 15 amino acids. The CDR3 reads CASSGEGALLYGYTF. CDR3 DNA: TGTGCCAGCAGTGGAGAGGGGGCCCTACTTTATGGCTACACCTTC.

The chain uses TRBV6-5 and TRBJ2-3; weak D call: TRBD2 (6 bases). CDR1 is MNHEY, CDR2 SVGAGI, per germline. The CDR3 has 13 amino acids. V lost 0 bases and J lost 8, with 9 bases in between. Here the CDR3 DNA reads TGTGCCAGCAGTTACTCGTTGGGGGGTACGCAGTATTTT. Translation: CASSYSLGGTQYF.